Listed below are T cell receptor beta chains from one sample, sequenced in a study of cytomegalovirus exposure and HLA in healthy donors. TCRdb's table, derived via immunoSEQ multiplex PCR, lists solely in-frame clones and lacks some. The sample lists over 200,000 clones; over 75% were seen once. Sequencing was carried out using PBMCs. The receptor source for this set is a human donor in good health. Each CDR3 is given with its conserved first and last residue. D genes are given only for firm matches. The size of a clone is reported for some rows only, either as once, few or many, or as a class for expanded clones.

D gene: TRBD1; J gene: TRBJ1-2; V gene: TRBV5-1; clone size: -; CDR3 DNA: TGCGCCAGCAGCCGGACAGGGGAGGCGGGCTACACCTTC; CDR3 protein: CASSRTGEAGYTF
D gene: -; J gene: TRBJ2-3; V gene: TRBV5-8; clone size: -; CDR3 DNA: TGTGCCAGCAGCACGGGACAGGGGGCGCATACTAGCGGGAGTACGCAGTATTTT; CDR3 protein: CASSTGQGAHTSGSTQYF
D gene: -; J gene: TRBJ2-7; V gene: TRBV6-5; clone size: -; CDR3 DNA: TGTGCCAGCAGGCGCGGTTACGAGCAGTACTTC; CDR3 protein: CASRRGYEQYF
D gene: -; J gene: TRBJ1-4; V gene: TRBV18; clone size: -; CDR3 DNA: TGTGCCAGCTCACCGCAGAGCCAACGCGGTGAAAAACTGTTTTTT; CDR3 protein: CASSPQSQRGEKLFF
D gene: TRBD1; J gene: TRBJ2-7; V gene: TRBV6-1; clone size: -; CDR3 DNA: TGTGCCAGCAACCGAGGGGGGACAGGGTCCTACGAGCAGTACTTC; CDR3 protein: CASNRGGTGSYEQYF
D gene: TRBD1; J gene: TRBJ1-4; V gene: TRBV6-6; clone size: -; CDR3 DNA: TGTGCCAGCACCGAAGGACAGGGTTCCGAAAAACTGTTTTTT; CDR3 protein: CASTEGQGSEKLFF
D gene: TRBD1; J gene: TRBJ1-5; V gene: TRBV6-1; clone size: -; CDR3 DNA: TGTGCCAGCAGTGAAGGACAGGGGGCGAAGATTAGCAATCAGCCCCAGCATTTT; CDR3 protein: CASSEGQGAKISNQPQHF
D gene: TRBD1; J gene: TRBJ2-1; V gene: TRBV5-1; clone size: -; CDR3 DNA: TGCGCCAGCAGCTTGGACAGGGGGGTCGATGAGCAGTTCTTC; CDR3 protein: CASSLDRGVDEQFF
D gene: -; J gene: TRBJ2-1; V gene: TRBV5-4; clone size: -; CDR3 DNA: TGTGCCAGCAGCCCTTCCTACAATGAGCAGTTCTTC; CDR3 protein: CASSPSYNEQFF
D gene: TRBD2; J gene: TRBJ2-5; V gene: TRBV7-3; clone size: -; CDR3 DNA: TGTGCCAGCAGCAGACTAGCGGGCTACCAAGAGACCCAGTACTTC; CDR3 protein: CASSRLAGYQETQYF
D gene: TRBD2; J gene: TRBJ2-7; V gene: TRBV7-2; clone size: -; CDR3 DNA: TGTGCCAGCAGCTCCCTAGCGGGCCGATACGAGCAGTACTTC; CDR3 protein: CASSSLAGRYEQYF
D gene: TRBD2; J gene: TRBJ2-5; V gene: TRBV29-1; clone size: -; CDR3 DNA: TGCAGCGTTGAAGATCTCGGGACTAGTTACTTC; CDR3 protein: CSVEDLGTSYF
D gene: -; J gene: TRBJ1-3; V gene: TRBV29-1; clone size: -; CDR3 DNA: TGCAGCGTTGTTAGTCTCTCTGGAAACACCATATATTTT; CDR3 protein: CSVVSLSGNTIYF
D gene: -; J gene: TRBJ2-1; V gene: TRBV6-1; clone size: -; CDR3 DNA: TGTGCCACCAACGAGGCAGGGGTTTGGAATGAGCAGTTCTTC; CDR3 protein: CATNEAGVWNEQFF
D gene: TRBD2; J gene: TRBJ2-3; V gene: TRBV7-2; clone size: -; CDR3 DNA: TGTGCCAGCAGCGGATATACTAGCGGGAGGGCAGATACGCAGTATTTT; CDR3 protein: CASSGYTSGRADTQYF
D gene: -; J gene: TRBJ2-5; V gene: TRBV30; clone size: -; CDR3 DNA: TGTGCCTGGAGTGTACAGGGAGAGACCCAGTACTTC; CDR3 protein: CAWSVQGETQYF
D gene: -; J gene: TRBJ2-7; V gene: TRBV5-8; clone size: -; CDR3 DNA: TGTGCCAGCAGCTTGCCGGGAGAGAGCTACGAGCAGTACTTC; CDR3 protein: CASSLPGESYEQYF
D gene: TRBD1; J gene: TRBJ2-3; V gene: TRBV10-3; clone size: -; CDR3 DNA: TGTGCCATCAGAGGGACAGGGGGCGGGAATACGCAGTATTTT; CDR3 protein: CAIRGTGGGNTQYF
D gene: TRBD1; J gene: TRBJ1-4; V gene: TRBV7-9; clone size: -; CDR3 DNA: TGTGCCAGCAGCTTACAGGGGGTTAATGAAAAACTGTTTTTT; CDR3 protein: CASSLQGVNEKLFF
D gene: TRBD2; J gene: TRBJ2-3; V gene: TRBV13; clone size: -; CDR3 DNA: TGTGCCAGCAGCACCACTACTAGCGGGAGGTTAGATACGCAGTATTTT; CDR3 protein: CASSTTTSGRLDTQYF
D gene: TRBD1; J gene: TRBJ1-2; V gene: TRBV19; clone size: -; CDR3 DNA: TGTGCCAGTAGTTTCCAAAGGACAGGAAACTATGGCTACACCTTC; CDR3 protein: CASSFQRTGNYGYTF
D gene: -; J gene: TRBJ2-7; V gene: TRBV7-2; clone size: -; CDR3 DNA: TGTGCCAGCAGCTTAAAGGAAGGCCGAGGCGAGCAGTACTTC; CDR3 protein: CASSLKEGRGEQYF
D gene: TRBD1; J gene: TRBJ1-4; V gene: TRBV28; clone size: -; CDR3 DNA: TGTGCCAGCAGTTCCCGCCCGGGACAGGGAAGTGAAAAACTGTTTTTT; CDR3 protein: CASSSRPGQGSEKLFF
D gene: TRBD1; J gene: TRBJ1-1; V gene: TRBV28; clone size: -; CDR3 DNA: TGTGCCAGCAGTCCTGAACAGGGGGCGGAGAGCACTGAAGCTTTCTTT; CDR3 protein: CASSPEQGAESTEAFF
D gene: -; J gene: TRBJ1-5; V gene: TRBV19; clone size: -; CDR3 DNA: TGTGCCAGTAGACCCGAGCGGGGGCGCGTGAATCAGCCCCAGCATTTT; CDR3 protein: CASRPERGRVNQPQHF
D gene: TRBD2; J gene: TRBJ2-1; V gene: TRBV5-6; clone size: once; CDR3 DNA: TGTGCCAGCAGCTTACGAAGCCTAGCGGGAACCAATGAGCAGTTCTTC; CDR3 protein: CASSLRSLAGTNEQFF